Below are 28 T cell receptor beta chains sequenced from a single sample in a study of monozygotic twins with inflammatory bowel disease. No DNA is given; TCRdb re-called the 5' RACE reads and lists each CDR3 protein once. This sample's table has roughly 150,000 distinct CDR3 sequences. Sequencing input: blood. The receptors were gathered from a human donor with ulcerative colitis or Crohn's disease, or a healthy co-twin of an affected twin (not recorded which).

This chain joins TRBV28 and TRBJ1-1; the D call from TCRdb, TRBD1, cannot be confirmed without DNA. The CDR3 has 15 residues. Per the germline V gene, CDR1 is MDHEN and CDR2 is SYDVKM. The CDR3 loop reads CASSSSPPRNTEAFF.

This chain links TRBV5-4 with TRBJ1-5; the TCRdb D gene call, TRBD1, has no DNA to confirm it. Looked up from germline, CDR1 is SGHNT and CDR2 is YYREEE (reference sequence). The CDR3 extends over 15 amino acids. This CDR3 reads CASSSGGQRNQPQHF.

The V and J genes are TRBV24-1 and TRBJ2-7. Germline-derived CDR1 and CDR2 are KGHDR and SFDVKD. The CDR3 loop spans 11 amino acids. The CDR3 loop is CATSDLYEQYF.

This chain links TRBV27 with TRBJ2-5; with no DNA, the TCRdb D assignment of TRBD1 cannot be verified. The CDR3 sequence is 14 residues long. The germline V gene has CDR1 MNHEY and CDR2 SMNVEV (reference sequence). CDR3 loop: CASSVLTGRETQYF.

This chain uses TRBV11-1 with TRBJ1-6; the TRBD1 assignment by TCRdb is unverifiable without DNA. CDR1 and CDR2 from the germline V gene are SGHAT and FQDESV (reference sequence). CDR3 length: 18 amino acids. This chain's CDR3 is CASRSGTGVSIRNSPLHF. The full variable domain, completed using reference TRBV11-1 and TRBJ1-6, is EAEVAQSPRYKITEKSQAVAFWCDPISGHATLYWYRQILGQGPELLVQFQDESVVDDSQLPKDRFSAERLKGVDSTLKIQPAELGDSAMYLCASRSGTGVSIRNSPLHFGNGTRLTVT.

The chain has TRBV20-1 and TRBJ1-4; the TCRdb call, TRBD1, lacks DNA for checking. Germline V gives CDR1 DFQATT, CDR2 SNEGSKA (reference sequence). The CDR3 sequence is 15 residues long. CDR3 region: CSARDFRGVNEKLFF.

This chain joins TRBV27 and TRBJ2-1; as DNA is missing, the TRBD2 call by TCRdb cannot be tested. CDR3 length equals 14 residues. Germline assignment: CDR1 MNHEY and CDR2 SMNVEV (reference sequence). CDR3 loop: CASSLEGGLAGGFF.

The chain has TRBV4-3 and TRBJ2-3; there is no DNA to check the TCRdb D call of TRBD1. Germline assignment: CDR1 LGHNA and CDR2 YSLEER. The CDR3 spans 13 residues. CDR3 loop: CASSQDSGTTQYF.

The chain uses TRBV28 and TRBJ1-2; checking the TCRdb D call of TRBD1 is not possible without DNA. CDR3 size: 14 residues. The germline V gene has CDR1 MDHEN and CDR2 SYDVKM. This CDR3 reads CASSFFSIPDGYTF.

V and J are TRBV20-1 and TRBJ2-1; lacking DNA, the TRBD2 call made by TCRdb goes unchecked. This CDR3 has 12 amino acids. Looked up from germline, CDR1 is DFQATT and CDR2 is SNEGSKA (reference sequence). The chain's CDR3 is CSRSGTYNEQFF.

This chain joins TRBV24-1 and TRBJ2-1. This CDR3 has 14 amino acids. The V gene's germline CDR1 is KGHDR and CDR2 SFDVKD. This CDR3 reads CATSVGSSYNEQFF.

The gene calls are TRBV5-1 and TRBJ2-7. CDR1 and CDR2 from the germline V gene are SGHRS and YFSETQ. The CDR3 contains 14 residues. CDR3 region: CASSGVRASYEQYF.

The chain employs TRBV29-1 and TRBJ1-4; TCRdb's D gene call, TRBD1, goes unchecked for lack of DNA. The CDR3 runs 15 residues. Germline V gives CDR1 SQVTM, CDR2 ANQGSEA. The chain's CDR3 is CSVEDSGQAGGKLFF.

CDR3 region: CASSLAFTVQETQYF. The genes are TRBV7-8 and TRBJ2-5. Germline V CDR1 and CDR2: SGHVS, FQNEAQ. The CDR3 totals 15 residues.

The chain recombines TRBV11-2 with TRBJ1-2; the TCRdb D gene call, TRBD1, has no DNA to confirm it. The CDR3 consists of 16 residues. CDR1 SGHAT and CDR2 FQNNGV come from the germline V gene. The CDR3 loop is CASSNSGSGISYGYTF.

V and J are TRBV9 and TRBJ2-1; TCRdb returns TRBD2, unconfirmable since there is no DNA. Looked up from germline, CDR1 is SGDLS and CDR2 is YYNGEE. This CDR3 spans 16 amino acids. CDR3 residues: CASSPWTSGNFNEQFF.

This chain connects TRBV2 to TRBJ2-7; TCRdb designates TRBD1, a call that cannot be tested without DNA. The germline CDR1 and CDR2 sequences are SNHLY and FYNNEI. The CDR3 is 14 residues long. The CDR3 spells CASSFSGTGYEQYF.

The chain joins TRBV6-1 to TRBJ2-6; TCRdb proposes TRBD2, but this gene call is untestable without DNA. The CDR3 length is 17 residues. Germline lookup yields CDR1 MNHNS and CDR2 SASEGT. CDR3 sequence: CASSNRPGLAGANVLTF.

The J gene is TRBJ2-7, the V gene TRBV10-3; with no DNA, the TCRdb D assignment of TRBD2 cannot be verified. Germline V lookup: CDR1 ENHRY, CDR2 SYGVKD. CDR3 length: 14 residues. Here the CDR3 reads CAISDHGTTYEQYF.

The chain couples TRBV29-1 to TRBJ1-1. The germline V gene has CDR1 SQVTM and CDR2 ANQGSEA. This CDR3 is 14 amino acids long. The CDR3 loop is CSVETGSIWTEAFF. Based on the CDR3 plus reference TRBV29-1 and TRBJ1-1, the full variable domain is SAVISQKPSRDICQRGTSLTIQCQVDSQVTMMFWYRQQPGQSLTLIATANQGSEATYESGFVIDKFPISRPNLTFSTLTVSNMSPEDSSIYLCSVETGSIWTEAFFGQGTRLTVV.

This rearrangement joins TRBV30 to TRBJ2-5; TCRdb outputs TRBD2, but without DNA this stays unchecked. CDR1 and CDR2 from the germline V gene are GTSNPN and SVGIG (reference sequence). The CDR3 sequence is 12 residues long. This chain's CDR3 is CAWTSGQETQYF.

V and J are TRBV19 and TRBJ2-1; TCRdb designates TRBD2, a call that cannot be tested without DNA. Germline CDR1 reads LNHDA; CDR2 reads SQIVND (reference sequence). The CDR3 is 15 residues long. The CDR3: CASSIEVAGYNEQFF. Based on the CDR3 plus reference TRBV19 and TRBJ2-1, the full variable domain is DGGITQSPKYLFRKEGQNVTLSCEQNLNHDAMYWYRQDPGQGLRLIYYSQIVNDFQKGDIAEGYSVSREKKESFPLTVTSAQKNPTAFYLCASSIEVAGYNEQFFGPGTRLTVL.

The chain is built from TRBV7-8 and TRBJ1-3; without DNA, the TCRdb call of TRBD1 cannot be checked. The CDR3 spans 17 residues. Germline CDR1 and CDR2: SGHVS and FQNEAQ. The CDR3 loop is CASSPVGGQSSGNTIYF.

This rearrangement joins TRBV25-1 to TRBJ1-5; TCRdb's D call of TRBD1 is untestable without DNA. Germline assignment: CDR1 MGHDK and CDR2 SYGVNS. The CDR3 is 14 residues long. CDR3 protein: CASSGQGYNQPQHF.

The V gene is TRBV5-1, the J gene TRBJ2-3; TCRdb picks TRBD1, but there is no DNA to check that call. CDR3 size: 16 residues. Per the germline V gene, CDR1 is SGHRS and CDR2 is YFSETQ. Here the CDR3 reads CASSFVTATSTDTQYF.

The gene calls are TRBV7-9 and TRBJ2-7; TCRdb designates TRBD1, a call that cannot be tested without DNA. Germline V gene data show CDR1 as SEHNR and CDR2 as FQNEAQ (reference sequence). The CDR3 runs to 15 residues. The CDR3 sequence is CASSLRTGSSYEQYF.

The rearrangement links TRBV25-1 to TRBJ2-7; TCRdb gives TRBD2 as the D gene, but with no DNA this cannot be confirmed. This CDR3 contains 14 residues. Germline V gene data show CDR1 as MGHDK and CDR2 as SYGVNS. The CDR3: CASSASGFSYEQYF.

V is TRBV11-3 and J is TRBJ2-2. The CDR3 spans 14 residues. CDR1 is SGHNT and CDR2 is YENEEA in the germline V gene. The CDR3 region is CASSLVPVAGELFF.